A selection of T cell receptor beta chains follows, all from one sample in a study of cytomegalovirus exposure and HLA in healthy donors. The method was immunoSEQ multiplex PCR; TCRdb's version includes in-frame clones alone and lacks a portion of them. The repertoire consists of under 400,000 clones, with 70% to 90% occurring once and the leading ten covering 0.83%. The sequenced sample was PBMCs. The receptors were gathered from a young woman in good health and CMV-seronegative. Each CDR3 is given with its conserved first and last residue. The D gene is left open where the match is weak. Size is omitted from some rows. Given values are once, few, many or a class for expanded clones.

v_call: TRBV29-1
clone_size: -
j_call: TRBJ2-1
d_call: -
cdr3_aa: CSVEGSGPYNEQFF
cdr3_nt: TGCAGCGTTGAAGGGAGCGGGCCCTACAATGAGCAGTTCTTC

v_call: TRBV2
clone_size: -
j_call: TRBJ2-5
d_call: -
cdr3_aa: CASSPRQETQYF
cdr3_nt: TGTGCCAGCAGTCCCAGACAAGAGACCCAGTACTTC

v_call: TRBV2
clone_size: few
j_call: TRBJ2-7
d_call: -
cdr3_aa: CASRGAVYEQYF
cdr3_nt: TGTGCCAGCAGGGGGGCAGTCTACGAGCAGTACTTC

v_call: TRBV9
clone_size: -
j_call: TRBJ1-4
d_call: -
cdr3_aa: CASSVGGYEKLFF
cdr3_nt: TGTGCCAGCAGCGTAGGAGGGTATGAAAAACTGTTTTTT

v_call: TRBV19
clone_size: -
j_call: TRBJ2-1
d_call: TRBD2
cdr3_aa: CASSLVAGGSYNEQFF
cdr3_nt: TGTGCCAGTAGTCTCGTAGCGGGAGGGTCCTACAATGAGCAGTTCTTC

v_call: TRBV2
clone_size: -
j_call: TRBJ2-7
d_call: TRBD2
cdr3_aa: CASSELGSGRAAYEQYF
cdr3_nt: TGTGCCAGCAGTGAACTAGGTAGCGGGAGGGCCGCCTACGAGCAGTACTTC

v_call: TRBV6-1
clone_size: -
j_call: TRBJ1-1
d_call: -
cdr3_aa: CASSVGQAQEAFF
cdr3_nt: TGTGCCAGCAGCGTGGGACAAGCCCAAGAAGCTTTCTTT

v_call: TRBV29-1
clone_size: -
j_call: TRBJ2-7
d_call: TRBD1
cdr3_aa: CSVGTGLGYEQYF
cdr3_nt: TGCAGCGTGGGGACAGGGCTGGGTTACGAGCAGTACTTC

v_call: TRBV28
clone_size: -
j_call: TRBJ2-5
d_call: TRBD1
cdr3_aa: CASSLTGGGQETQYF
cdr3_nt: TGTGCCAGCAGTTTGACAGGGGGCGGCCAAGAGACCCAGTACTTC

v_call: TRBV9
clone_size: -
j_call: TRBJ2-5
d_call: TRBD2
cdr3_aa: CASSVGGLAGVRETQYF
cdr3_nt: TGTGCCAGCAGCGTAGGGGGACTAGCGGGAGTCAGGGAGACCCAGTACTTC

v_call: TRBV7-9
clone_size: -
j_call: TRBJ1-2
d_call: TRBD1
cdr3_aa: CASSLDGTGLDYTF
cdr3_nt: TGTGCCAGCAGCTTAGACGGGACAGGGTTAGACTACACCTTC

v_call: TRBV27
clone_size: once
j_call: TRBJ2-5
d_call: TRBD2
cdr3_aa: CASSGLAGGPGETQYF
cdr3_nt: TGTGCCAGCAGTGGGCTAGCGGGGGGGCCGGGGGAGACCCAGTACTTC

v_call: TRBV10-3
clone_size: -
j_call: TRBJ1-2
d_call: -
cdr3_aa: CAISDRGPNYGYTF
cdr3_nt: TGTGCCATCAGTGACAGGGGCCCTAACTATGGCTACACCTTC

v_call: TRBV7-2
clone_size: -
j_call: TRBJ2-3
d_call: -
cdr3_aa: CASSFGGGTDTQYF
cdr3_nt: TGTGCCAGCAGCTTCGGGGGAGGCACAGATACGCAGTATTTT